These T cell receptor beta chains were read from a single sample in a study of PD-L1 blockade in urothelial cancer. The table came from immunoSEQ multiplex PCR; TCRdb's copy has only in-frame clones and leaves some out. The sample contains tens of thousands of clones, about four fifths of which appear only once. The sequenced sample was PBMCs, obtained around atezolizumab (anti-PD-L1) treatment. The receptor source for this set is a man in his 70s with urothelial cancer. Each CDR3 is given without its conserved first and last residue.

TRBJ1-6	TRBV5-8	ASSLRFGFGDSPLH
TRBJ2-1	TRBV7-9	ASSFSGRDYNEQF
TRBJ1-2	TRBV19	ASSIRGMGYGYT
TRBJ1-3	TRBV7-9	ASSLDRNTIY
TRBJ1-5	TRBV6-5	ASQKTGRNQPQH
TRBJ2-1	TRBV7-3	ASSLTGVYNEQF
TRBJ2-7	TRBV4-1	ASSQEPNRGFVSYEQY
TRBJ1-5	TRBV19	ASSSRDNQPQH
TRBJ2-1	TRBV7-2	ASSYQRGGRNEQF
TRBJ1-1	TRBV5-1	ASSVLTGKNTEAF